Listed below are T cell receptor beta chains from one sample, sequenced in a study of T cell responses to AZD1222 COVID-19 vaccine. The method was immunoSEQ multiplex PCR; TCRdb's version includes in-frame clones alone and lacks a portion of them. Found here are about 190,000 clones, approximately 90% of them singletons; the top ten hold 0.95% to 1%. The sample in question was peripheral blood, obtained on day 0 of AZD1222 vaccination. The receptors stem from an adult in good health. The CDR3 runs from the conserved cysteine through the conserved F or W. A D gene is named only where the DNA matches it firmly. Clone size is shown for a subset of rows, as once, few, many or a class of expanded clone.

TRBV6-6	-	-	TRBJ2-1	CASSPVRFGEQFF	TGTGCCAGCAGTCCAGTAAGGTTTGGTGAGCAGTTCTTC
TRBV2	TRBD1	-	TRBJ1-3	CASRAGTGYSGNTIYF	TGTGCCAGCAGGGCCGGGACAGGCTACTCTGGAAACACCATATATTTT
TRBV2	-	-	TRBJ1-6	CASSQAPSSYNSPLHF	TGTGCCAGCAGCCAGGCCCCGAGCTCCTATAATTCACCCCTCCACTTT
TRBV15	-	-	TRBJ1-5	CATSRGGGNQPQHF	TGTGCCACCAGCAGAGGGGGGGGCAATCAGCCCCAGCATTTT
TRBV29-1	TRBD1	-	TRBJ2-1	CSVGGTGSGIRSYNEQFF	TGCAGCGTTGGGGGGACAGGGAGTGGGATAAGGTCCTACAATGAGCAGTTCTTC
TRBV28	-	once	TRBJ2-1	CATIRDSYNEQFF	TGTGCCACGATCAGGGATTCCTACAATGAGCAGTTCTTC
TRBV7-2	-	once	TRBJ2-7	CASSSPGGDGSYEQYF	TGTGCCAGCAGCTCGCCAGGGGGGGACGGGAGTTACGAGCAGTACTTC
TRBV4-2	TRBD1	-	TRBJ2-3	CASGTGTGGTDTQYF	TGTGCCAGCGGGACCGGGACAGGGGGCACAGATACGCAGTATTTT
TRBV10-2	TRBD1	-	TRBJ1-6	CASSDWDRDSPLHF	TGCGCCAGCAGTGATTGGGACAGGGACTCACCCCTCCACTTT
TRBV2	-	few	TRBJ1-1	CASRETGNPPTEAFF	TGTGCCAGCAGGGAGACAGGTAACCCGCCCACTGAAGCTTTCTTT
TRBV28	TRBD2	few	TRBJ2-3	CASSLAIGVAGRASTDTQYF	TGTGCCAGCAGTTTAGCCATCGGGGTAGCGGGAAGAGCTAGCACAGATACGCAGTATTTT
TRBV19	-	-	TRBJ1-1	CASILGGGINTEAFF	TGTGCCAGTATTCTCGGAGGAGGGATTAACACTGAAGCTTTCTTT
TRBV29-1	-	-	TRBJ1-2	CSVEENYGYTF	TGCAGCGTTGAGGAGAATTATGGCTACACCTTC
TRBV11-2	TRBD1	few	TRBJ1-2	CASSLDGTGRVNYGYTF	TGTGCCAGCAGCTTAGATGGGACAGGCCGGGTTAACTATGGCTACACCTTC
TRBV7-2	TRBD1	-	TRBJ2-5	CASSRTGTQGTQYF	TGTGCCAGCAGCCGGACAGGGACGCAGGGGACCCAGTACTTC
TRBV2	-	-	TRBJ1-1	CASSEAQGSMNTEAFF	TGTGCCAGCAGTGAAGCTCAGGGTTCTATGAACACTGAAGCTTTCTTT
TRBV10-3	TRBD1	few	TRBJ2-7	CAISEIRTGGMSYEQYF	TGTGCCATCAGTGAAATAAGGACAGGGGGAATGTCCTACGAGCAGTACTTC
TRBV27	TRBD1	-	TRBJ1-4	CASSSSQGWGEKLFF	TGTGCCAGCAGTTCTTCACAGGGGTGGGGTGAAAAACTGTTTTTT
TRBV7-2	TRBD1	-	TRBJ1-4	CASSLGQGNEKLFF	TGTGCCAGCAGCTTGGGACAGGGAAATGAAAAACTGTTTTTT
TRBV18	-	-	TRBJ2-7	CASSPLTAPYEQYF	TGTGCCAGCTCACCATTAACAGCCCCCTACGAGCAGTACTTC
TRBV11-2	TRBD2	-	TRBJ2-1	CASSLDPPASGRPYNEQFF	TGTGCCAGCAGCTTAGATCCCCCGGCTAGCGGGAGACCTTACAATGAGCAGTTCTTC
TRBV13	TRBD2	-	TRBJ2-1	CASSLAGDSNEQFF	TGTGCCAGCAGCCTAGCGGGAGATAGCAATGAGCAGTTCTTC
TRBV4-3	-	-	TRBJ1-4	CASSQDQAIEKLFF	TGCGCCAGCAGCCAAGATCAGGCGATAGAAAAACTGTTTTTT
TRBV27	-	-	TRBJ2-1	CASTWSSSYNEQFF	TGTGCCAGCACGTGGTCGAGCTCCTACAATGAGCAGTTCTTC
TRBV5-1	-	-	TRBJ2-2	CASSPQGRTGELFF	TGCGCCAGCAGCCCACAGGGTCGTACCGGGGAGCTGTTTTTT
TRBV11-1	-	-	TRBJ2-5	CASSLDQGTKTQYF	TGTGCCAGCAGCTTAGATCAAGGGACCAAGACCCAGTACTTC
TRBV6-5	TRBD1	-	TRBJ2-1	CASSRDRARQFF	TGTGCCAGCAGCCGTGACAGGGCGAGGCAGTTCTTC
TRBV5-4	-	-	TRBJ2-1	CASSLGGLGNEQFF	TGTGCCAGCAGCTTGGGGGGTTTGGGTAATGAGCAGTTCTTC
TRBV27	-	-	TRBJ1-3	CASSLSDSGNTIYF	TGTGCCAGCAGTTTATCGGACTCTGGAAACACCATATATTTT
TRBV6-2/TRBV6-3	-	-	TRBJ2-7	CASSYSLDRLSYEQYF	TGTGCCAGCAGTTACTCGCTGGACCGGCTCTCCTACGAGCAGTACTTC
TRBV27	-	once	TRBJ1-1	CASSLGNRRTEAFF	TGTGCCAGCAGTTTGGGGAATCGTCGCACTGAAGCTTTCTTT
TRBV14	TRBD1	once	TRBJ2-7	CASSPGTGLYEQYF	TGTGCCAGCAGCCCCGGGACAGGACTCTACGAGCAGTACTTC
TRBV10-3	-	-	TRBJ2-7	CAIATTYEQYF	TGTGCCATTGCTACAACCTACGAGCAGTACTTC
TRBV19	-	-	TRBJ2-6	CASAQGTLSGANVLTF	TGTGCCAGTGCACAGGGTACCCTCTCTGGGGCCAACGTCCTGACTTTC
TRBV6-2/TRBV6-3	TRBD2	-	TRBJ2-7	CASSLTLAGGPYEQYF	TGTGCCAGCAGTCTCACCCTAGCGGGGGGGCCTTACGAGCAGTACTTC
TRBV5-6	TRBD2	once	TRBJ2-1	CASSLGLAGSIYNEQFF	TGTGCCAGCAGCTTAGGACTAGCGGGATCAATCTACAATGAGCAGTTCTTC
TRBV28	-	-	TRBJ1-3	CASDGHGTRNTIYF	TGTGCCAGCGACGGTCATGGGACCAGAAACACCATATATTTT
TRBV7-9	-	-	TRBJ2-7	CASSEYYEQYF	TGTGCCAGCAGCGAATACTACGAGCAGTACTTC
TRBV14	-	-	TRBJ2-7	CASSQYSYEQYF	TGTGCCAGCAGCCAATACTCCTACGAGCAGTACTTC
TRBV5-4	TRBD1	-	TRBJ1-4	CASSSGTGGEVGNEKLFF	TGTGCCAGCAGCTCGGGGACAGGGGGCGAGGTTGGTAATGAAAAACTGTTTTTT
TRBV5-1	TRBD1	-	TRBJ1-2	CASSPTGGNVNYGYTF	TGCGCCAGCAGTCCGACAGGGGGCAACGTTAACTATGGCTACACCTTC
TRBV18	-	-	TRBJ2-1	CASSPTRDLYNEQFF	TGTGCCAGCTCACCGACCAGGGATTTGTACAATGAGCAGTTCTTC
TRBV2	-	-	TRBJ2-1	CASSGQGPYNEQFF	TGTGCCAGCAGTGGTCAGGGCCCCTACAATGAGCAGTTCTTC
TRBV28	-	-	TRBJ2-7	CASSDATRARKFEQYF	TGTGCCAGCAGTGACGCCACCAGGGCCAGAAAATTCGAGCAGTACTTC
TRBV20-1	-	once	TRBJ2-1	CSASSTAVHEQFF	TGCAGTGCTAGTTCTACAGCCGTCCATGAGCAGTTCTTC
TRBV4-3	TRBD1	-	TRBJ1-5	CASSQRQGNQPQHF	TGCGCCAGCAGCCAGAGACAGGGAAATCAGCCCCAGCATTTT
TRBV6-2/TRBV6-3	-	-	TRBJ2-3	CASSSRGGPRGDTQYF	TGTGCCAGCAGTTCCCGAGGGGGGCCGAGAGGGGATACGCAGTATTTT
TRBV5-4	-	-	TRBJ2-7	CASSLKEYEQYF	TGTGCCAGCAGCTTGAAGGAGTACGAGCAGTACTTC
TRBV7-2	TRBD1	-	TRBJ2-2	CASSSRTGETGELFF	TGTGCCAGCAGCTCCCGGACAGGGGAAACCGGGGAGCTGTTTTTT
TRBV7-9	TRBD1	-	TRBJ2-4	CASSLTGQSLAKNIQYF	TGTGCCAGCAGCTTAACGGGACAGAGCTTAGCCAAAAACATTCAGTACTTC
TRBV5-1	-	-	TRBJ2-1	CASSLTGYNEQFF	TGCGCCAGCAGCTTGACTGGCTACAATGAGCAGTTCTTC
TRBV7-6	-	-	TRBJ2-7	CASSSAFAGVGSYEQYF	TGTGCCAGCAGCTCAGCCTTTGCTGGGGTCGGCTCCTACGAGCAGTACTTC
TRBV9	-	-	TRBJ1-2	CASSAHPDPSIDGYTF	TGTGCCAGCAGCGCCCACCCGGACCCATCCATCGATGGCTACACCTTC